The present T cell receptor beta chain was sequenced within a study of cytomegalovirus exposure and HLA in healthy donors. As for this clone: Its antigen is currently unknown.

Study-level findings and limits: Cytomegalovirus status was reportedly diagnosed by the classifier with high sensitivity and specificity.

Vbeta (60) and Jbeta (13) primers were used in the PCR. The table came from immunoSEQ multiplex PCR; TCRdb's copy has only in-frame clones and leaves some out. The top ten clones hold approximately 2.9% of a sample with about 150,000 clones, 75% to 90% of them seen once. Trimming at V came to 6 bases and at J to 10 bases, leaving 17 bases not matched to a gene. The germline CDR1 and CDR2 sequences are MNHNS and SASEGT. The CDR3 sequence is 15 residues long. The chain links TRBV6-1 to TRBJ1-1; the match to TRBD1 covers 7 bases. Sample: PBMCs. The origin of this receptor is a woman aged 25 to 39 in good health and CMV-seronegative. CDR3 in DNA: TGTGCCAGCAGGTACCGGGACAGCACTACAGAGGGAGCTTTCTTT. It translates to CASRYRDSTTEGAFF.